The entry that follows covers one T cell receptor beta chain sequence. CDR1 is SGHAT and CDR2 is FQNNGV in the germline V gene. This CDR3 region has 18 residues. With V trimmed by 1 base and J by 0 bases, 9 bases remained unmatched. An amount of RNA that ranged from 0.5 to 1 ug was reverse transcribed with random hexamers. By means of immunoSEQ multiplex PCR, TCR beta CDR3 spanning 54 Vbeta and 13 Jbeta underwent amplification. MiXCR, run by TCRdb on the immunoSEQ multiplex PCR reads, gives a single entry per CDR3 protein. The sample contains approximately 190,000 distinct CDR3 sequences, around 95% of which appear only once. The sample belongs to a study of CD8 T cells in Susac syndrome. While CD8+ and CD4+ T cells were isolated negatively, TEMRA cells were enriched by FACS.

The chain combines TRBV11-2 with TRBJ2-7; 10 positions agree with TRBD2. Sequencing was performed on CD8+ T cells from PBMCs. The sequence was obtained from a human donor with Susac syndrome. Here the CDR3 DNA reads TGTGCCAGCAGCTTAGGTTTAGCGGGAGGACTCAACTCCTACGAGCAGTACTTC. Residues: CASSLGLAGGLNSYEQYF.